This T cell receptor (beta chain) was obtained from a study of CD8 T cells in ankylosing spondylitis. Whole-study findings and limits: Seemingly distinctive of ankylosing spondylitis blood was a TCR beta motif formed by eight highly homologous variants.

TCRdb re-analysed the 5' RACE reads in MiXCR, keeping a single row per CDR3 protein. The top ten clones hold about 17% of a sample with about 420,000 distinct CDR3 sequences, about 22% of them seen once. This CDR3 comprises 15 residues. Germline lookup yields CDR1 KGHSH and CDR2 LQKENI. J lost 7 bases, V lost 2 bases, and 9 bases had no gene match. Remarks on this clonotype: Its specificity is not known.

The chain employs TRBV18 and TRBJ2-5; 8 bases are shared with TRBD2. The clonotype originates from a male donor with ankylosing spondylitis. The sequencing input was blood, either unsorted or a sorted T cell fraction (not recorded which). CDR3 loop: CASSPLLADPTTQYF. CDR3 nucleotide sequence: TGTGCCAGCTCACCATTACTAGCGGACCCCACGACCCAGTACTTC.